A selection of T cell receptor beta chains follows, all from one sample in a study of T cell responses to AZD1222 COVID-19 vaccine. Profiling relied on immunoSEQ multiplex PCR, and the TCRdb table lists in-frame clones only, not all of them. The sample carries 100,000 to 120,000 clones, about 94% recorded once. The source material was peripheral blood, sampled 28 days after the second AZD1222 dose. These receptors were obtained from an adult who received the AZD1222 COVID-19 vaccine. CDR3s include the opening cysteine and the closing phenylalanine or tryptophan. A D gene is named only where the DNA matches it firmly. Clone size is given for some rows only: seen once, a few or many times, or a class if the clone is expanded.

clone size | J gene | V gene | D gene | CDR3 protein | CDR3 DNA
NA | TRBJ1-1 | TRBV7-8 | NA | CASSLVAGTEAFF | TGTGCCAGCAGCTTAGTGGCGGGCACTGAAGCTTTCTTT
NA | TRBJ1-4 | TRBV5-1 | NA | CASNEDATNEKLFF | TGCGCCAGCAACGAGGATGCAACTAATGAAAAACTGTTTTTT
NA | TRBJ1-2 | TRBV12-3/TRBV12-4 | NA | CASSLGQRYTF | TGTGCCAGCAGTTTGGGTCAGCGCTACACCTTC
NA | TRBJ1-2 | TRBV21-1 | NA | CASSKAGGAKGYTF | TGTGCCAGCAGCAAAGCAGGCGGCGCGAAAGGCTACACCTTC
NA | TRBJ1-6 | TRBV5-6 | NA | CASSFGEARSPLHF | TGTGCCAGCAGCTTTGGGGAGGCACGGTCACCCCTCCACTTT
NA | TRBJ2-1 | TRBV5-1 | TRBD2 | CASSLPLAGVTEQFF | TGCGCCAGCAGCTTGCCTCTAGCGGGAGTGACTGAGCAGTTCTTC
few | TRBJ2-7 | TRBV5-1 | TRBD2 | CASSTTTSAEGEQYF | TGCGCCAGCAGTACCACGACTAGCGCGGAGGGTGAGCAGTACTTC
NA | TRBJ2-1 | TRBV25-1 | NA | CASGLGRGAYNEQFF | TGTGCCAGCGGTCTTGGCAGGGGGGCCTACAATGAGCAGTTCTTC
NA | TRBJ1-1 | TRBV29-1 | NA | CSVVLWGNHTEAFF | TGCAGCGTTGTTCTATGGGGGAATCACACTGAAGCTTTCTTT
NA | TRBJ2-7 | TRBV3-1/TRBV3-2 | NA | CASSLALAKTYEQYF | TGTGCCAGCAGTCTTGCCCTAGCGAAAACCTACGAGCAGTACTTC
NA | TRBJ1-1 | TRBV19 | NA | CASSPYRVGTEAFF | TGTGCCAGTAGCCCTTACAGGGTTGGAACTGAAGCTTTCTTT
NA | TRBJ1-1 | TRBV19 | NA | CASHGFMNTEAFF | TGTGCCAGTCACGGCTTTATGAACACTGAAGCTTTCTTT
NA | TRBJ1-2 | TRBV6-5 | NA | CASSPGTGTNYGYTF | TGTGCCAGCAGTCCCGGGACGGGGACTAACTATGGCTACACCTTC
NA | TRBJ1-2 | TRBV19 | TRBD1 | CASSTQGGYGYTF | TGTGCCAGTAGTACCCAGGGGGGCTATGGCTACACCTTC
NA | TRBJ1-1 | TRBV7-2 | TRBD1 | CASSYRDRGVSFF | TGTGCCAGCAGCTACCGGGACAGGGGGGTGTCTTTCTTT
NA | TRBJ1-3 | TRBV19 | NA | CASSIMGTSGNTIYF | TGTGCCAGTAGTATAATGGGAACCTCTGGAAACACCATATATTTT
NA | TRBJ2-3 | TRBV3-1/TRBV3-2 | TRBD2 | CASSPLAGAADTQYF | TGTGCCAGCAGCCCGCTAGCGGGAGCGGCAGATACGCAGTATTTT
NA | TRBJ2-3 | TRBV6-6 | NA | CASRPPGRASDTQYF | TGTGCCAGCAGACCCCCGGGACGCGCTTCTGATACGCAGTATTTT
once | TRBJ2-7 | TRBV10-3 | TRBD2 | CAVRLAGGYEQYF | TGTGCCGTTCGACTAGCGGGGGGGTACGAGCAGTACTTC
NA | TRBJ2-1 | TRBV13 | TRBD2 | CASSRALAGYNEQFF | TGTGCCAGCAGCCGGGCTCTAGCGGGATACAATGAGCAGTTCTTC
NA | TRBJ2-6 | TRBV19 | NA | CATLHSSGANVLTF | TGTGCCACCTTACACAGCTCTGGGGCCAACGTCCTGACTTTC
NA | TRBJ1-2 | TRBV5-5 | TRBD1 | CASSPSHRGKAEGYTF | TGTGCCAGCAGCCCATCCCACAGGGGAAAGGCAGAGGGCTACACCTTC
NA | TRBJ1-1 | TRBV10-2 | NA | CASSDRVGGAAFF | TGCGCCAGCAGTGACAGGGTAGGAGGGGCCGCCTTCTTT
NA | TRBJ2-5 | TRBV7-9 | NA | CASSLVAALLKPETQYF | TGTGCCAGCAGCTTAGTTGCAGCCCTTCTCAAACCAGAGACCCAGTACTTC
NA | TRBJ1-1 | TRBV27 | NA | CASSLRWVVGTDTEAFF | TGTGCCAGCAGTTTAAGGTGGGTCGTCGGTACGGACACTGAAGCTTTCTTT
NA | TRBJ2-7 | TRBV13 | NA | CASSPRDSGTGEQYF | TGTGCCAGCAGCCCAAGGGACAGCGGGACAGGCGAGCAGTACTTC
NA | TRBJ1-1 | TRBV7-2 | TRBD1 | CASSLVTGGNTEAFF | TGTGCCAGCAGCTTAGTAACAGGGGGAAACACTGAAGCTTTCTTT
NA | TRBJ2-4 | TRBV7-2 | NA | CASSPPNGINIQYF | TGTGCCAGCAGCCCCCCCAATGGTATAAACATTCAGTACTTC
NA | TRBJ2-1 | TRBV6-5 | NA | CASSRTSYNEQFF | TGTGCCAGCAGTCGGACCTCCTACAATGAGCAGTTCTTC
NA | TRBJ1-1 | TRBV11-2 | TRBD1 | CASSLVDRDMNTEAFF | TGTGCCAGCAGCTTAGTTGACAGGGATATGAACACTGAAGCTTTCTTT
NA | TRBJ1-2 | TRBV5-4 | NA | CASSLQEFSYTF | TGTGCCAGCAGCTTACAGGAGTTTAGCTACACCTTC
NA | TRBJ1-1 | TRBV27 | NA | CASNLYPTNTEAFF | TGTGCCAGCAACCTTTACCCGACGAACACTGAAGCTTTCTTT
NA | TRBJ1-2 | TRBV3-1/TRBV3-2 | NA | CASSQEGANYGYTF | TGTGCCAGCAGCCAAGAGGGAGCTAACTATGGCTACACCTTC
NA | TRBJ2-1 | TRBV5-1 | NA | CASNGSEEDNEQFF | TGCGCCAGCAATGGCAGTGAGGAAGACAATGAGCAGTTCTTC
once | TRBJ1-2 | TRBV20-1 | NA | CSAGTYGYTF | TGCAGTGCCGGGACCTATGGCTACACCTTC